Reported below is one T cell receptor (beta chain). Combining a sample-barcoded 5' primer with a J-beta primer mix, a second PCR ran for about 7 to 12 cycles. TCRdb independently ran MiXCR on the 5' RACE reads; one entry per CDR3 protein. The profile shows 1.2 million to 1.5 million distinct CDR3 sequences, 59% of them singletons. The germline CDR1 and CDR2 sequences are SGHAT and FQNNGV. The CDR3 has 15 residues. V was cut by 2 bases and J by 2 bases, with 11 bases left in between. This entry is derived from a study of blood T cells in healthy people across ages. This receptor was taken from a man in his late teens or twenties in good health. The sample consisted of blood. The chain uses TRBV11-2 and TRBJ2-3; D unresolved. The CDR3 nucleotides read TGTGCCAGCAGCTTACCGGTTCCCCTCACAGATACGCAGTATTTT. Its translation is CASSLPVPLTDTQYF.